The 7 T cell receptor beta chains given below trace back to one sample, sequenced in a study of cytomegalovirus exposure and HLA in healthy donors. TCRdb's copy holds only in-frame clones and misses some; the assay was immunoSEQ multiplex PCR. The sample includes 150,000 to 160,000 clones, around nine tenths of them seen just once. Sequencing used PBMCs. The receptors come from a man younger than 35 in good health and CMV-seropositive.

As DNA, the CDR3 is TGTGCCAGCAGTGACCGGTGGGACACTAGCACAGATACGCAGTATTTT. As protein: CASSDRWDTSTDTQYF. The V and J genes are TRBV2 and TRBJ2-3; maybe TRBD1 (6 bases). This CDR3 has 16 amino acids. V gave up 3 bases and J gave up 0 bases, with 13 bases separating them. Germline V gives CDR1 SNHLY, CDR2 FYNNEI.

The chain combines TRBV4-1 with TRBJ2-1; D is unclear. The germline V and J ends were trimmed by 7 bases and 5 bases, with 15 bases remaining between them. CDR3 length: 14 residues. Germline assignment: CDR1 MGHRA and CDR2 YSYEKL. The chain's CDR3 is CASTPEPRDNEQFF. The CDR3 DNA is TGCGCCAGCACCCCTGAACCCCGGGACAATGAGCAGTTCTTC.

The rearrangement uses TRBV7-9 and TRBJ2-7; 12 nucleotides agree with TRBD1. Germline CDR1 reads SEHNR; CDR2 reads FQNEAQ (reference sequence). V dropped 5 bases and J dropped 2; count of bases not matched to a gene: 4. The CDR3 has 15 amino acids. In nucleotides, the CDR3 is TGTGCCAGCAGCAGGGGACAGGGGGCCCCCTACGAGCAGTACTTC. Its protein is CASSRGQGAPYEQYF.

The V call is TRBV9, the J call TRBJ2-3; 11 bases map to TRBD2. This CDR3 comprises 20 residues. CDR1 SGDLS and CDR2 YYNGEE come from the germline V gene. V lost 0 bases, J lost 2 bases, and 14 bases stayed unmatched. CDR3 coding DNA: TGTGCCAGCAGCGTAGGAAGCGGTAGCGGGGGGGCCCCTTACACAGATACGCAGTATTTT. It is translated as CASSVGSGSGGAPYTDTQYF.

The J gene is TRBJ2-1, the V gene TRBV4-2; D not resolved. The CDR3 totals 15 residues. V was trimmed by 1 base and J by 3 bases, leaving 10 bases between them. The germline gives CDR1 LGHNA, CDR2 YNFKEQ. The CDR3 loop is CASSQASVDYNEQFF. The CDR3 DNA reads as TGTGCCAGCAGCCAAGCCAGCGTTGACTACAATGAGCAGTTCTTC.

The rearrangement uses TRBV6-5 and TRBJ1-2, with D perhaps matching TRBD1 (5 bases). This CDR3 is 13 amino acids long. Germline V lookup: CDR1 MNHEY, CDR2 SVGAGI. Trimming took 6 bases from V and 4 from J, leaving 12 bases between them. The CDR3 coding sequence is TGTGCCAGCAGCCCCCAGGGCGGCTATGGCTACACCTTC. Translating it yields CASSPQGGYGYTF.

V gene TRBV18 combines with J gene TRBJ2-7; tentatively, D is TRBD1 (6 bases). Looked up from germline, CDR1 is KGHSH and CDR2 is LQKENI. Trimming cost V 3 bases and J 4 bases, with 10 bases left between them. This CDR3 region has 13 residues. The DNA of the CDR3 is TGTGCCAGCTCACCGGGACAAGAATACGAGCAGTACTTC. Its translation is CASSPGQEYEQYF.